This T cell receptor beta chain was identified in a study of T cell responses to AZD1222 COVID-19 vaccine. General study results and limits: Distributed over spike, vaccine-associated CD4 TCRs predominated at 160-218 and 743-854. Repertoires were obtained only post-peak T cell response. Nearly half of unique spike-specific TCRs reportedly avoided B.1.351 and B.1.1.7 mutated regions.

Profiling relied on immunoSEQ multiplex PCR, and the TCRdb table lists in-frame clones only, not all of them. The table records more than 70,000 clones, approximately 90% of them present only once. Combined were second doses at about 4 or about 12 weeks. CDR3 length equals 17 residues. Trimming pared 3 bases from V and 5 bases from J, leaving 19 bases between. Per the germline V gene, CDR1 is MDHEN and CDR2 is SYDVKM. Notes on this clone: Its specificity is not known.

The TCR originated in an adult who received the AZD1222 COVID-19 vaccine. The rearrangement joins TRBV28 to TRBJ1-4, with D possibly being TRBD1 (5 bases). The sample here was peripheral blood, taken 28 days after the second AZD1222 dose. CDR3 sequence (DNA): TGTGCCAGCAGTTTTCGGCGGGGCCCTGGAAGCAATGAAAAACTGTTTTTT. It yields the protein CASSFRRGPGSNEKLFF.